Listed here is a single T cell receptor beta chain. The antigen is undetermined. Stem cell-like memory, regulatory, central memory and naive CD4+ cells were sorted via CD45RO/CCR7/CD25/CD127/CD95/CD27. The data were taken from a study of beta chain features in type 1 diabetes. Per germline, CDR1 SGHNT and CDR2 YYREEE (reference sequence). The CDR3 spans 14 residues. V dropped 2 bases and J dropped 3 bases, with 10 bases sitting between them. Investigators reverse transcribed all isolated RNA, so they sequenced expressed TCRB transcripts. Clones were sequenced by immunoSEQ multiplex PCR, and TCRdb holds only the in-frame ones, with some missing. This sample carries almost 350,000 clones, approximately 8.2% of them seen once, and the ten largest clones take less than 0.5%. Findings and caveats of the study: When Type 1 diabetes patients were examined, their TCRB CDR3s proved moderately but significantly shorter in all four CD4+ subsets.

The sequence came from a young woman in good health. This chain links TRBV5-4 with TRBJ2-3; TRBD2 is a possible D gene (5 bases). Sequenced sample: central memory CD4+ T cells from blood. The CDR3 DNA sequence: TGTGCCAGCAGCTTCCGGGATGGGACAGATACGCAGTATTTT. This gives the protein CASSFRDGTDTQYF. The complete variable domain, with remaining parts taken from reference TRBV5-4 and TRBJ2-3, reads ETGVTQSPTHLIKTRGQQVTLRCSSQSGHNTVSWYQQALGQGPQFIFQYYREEENGRGNFPPRFSGLQFPNYSSELNVNALELDDSALYLCASSFRDGTDTQYFGPGTRLTVL.